The 30 T cell receptor beta chains presented below share a single source sample, sequenced in a study of blood T cells in healthy people across ages. A sample-barcoded 5' primer and a J-beta primer mix were used in a second PCR of roughly 6 to 11 cycles. TCRdb processed the 5' RACE reads anew with MiXCR; each CDR3 protein has one entry. The sample consists of around 320,000 distinct CDR3 sequences, around 27% of them appearing once. Sequenced sample: blood. These TCRs come from a woman in her 70s in good health.

This clonotype has at least ten counts. The CDR3 region is CASSPGLGETQYF. CDR3 nucleotides: TGTGCCAGCTCACCAGGGCTGGGGGAGACCCAGTACTTC. The V call is TRBV18, the J call TRBJ2-5; the D is unclear. The germline gives CDR1 KGHSH, CDR2 LQKENI. The CDR3 runs 13 residues. Trimming took off 2 bases at V and 5 bases at J, with 9 bases between the two ends.

The chain joins TRBV29-1 to TRBJ2-3; TRBD1 matches 12 bases. Germline loops: CDR1 SQVTM, CDR2 ANQGSEA. V lost 4 bases and J lost 1; bases outside the gene matches: 3. This CDR3 contains 15 residues. CDR3 in DNA: TGCAGCGTTGGGGACAGGGGGCTAGGCACAGATACGCAGTATTTT. This gives the protein CSVGDRGLGTDTQYF.

The sample holds many counts of this clonotype. V and J are TRBV5-1 and TRBJ2-6; D is unresolved. The germline gives CDR1 SGHRS, CDR2 YFSETQ. This CDR3 is built from 15 residues. Trimming pared 2 bases from V and 0 bases from J, leaving 6 bases between. CDR3 nucleotide sequence: TGCGCCAGCAGCTTAACGGCCTCTGGGGCCAACGTCCTGACTTTC. As protein: CASSLTASGANVLTF.

This chain connects TRBV6-2 or TRBV6-3 to TRBJ2-7; 10 bases are a match to TRBD2. Germline V lookup: CDR1 MNHEY, CDR2 SVGEGT. The CDR3 runs 16 residues. V was clipped by 6 bases and J by 2 bases; unmatched bases: 10. The CDR3 coding sequence is TGTGCCAGCAGCGTTCCTAGCGGGAGAGTTACCTACGAGCAGTACTTC. Residues: CASSVPSGRVTYEQYF.

This sequence joins TRBV28 and TRBJ2-7, with a possible D match to TRBD1 (7 bases). The J call is in doubt because the DNA end fits TRBJ2-1 better. The CDR3 is 14 amino acids. CDR1 and CDR2 from the germline V gene are MDHEN and SYDVKM. The DNA for the CDR3 is TGTGCCAGCAGAAGACAGGGAGGTTTCCATGAGCAGTTCTTC. This codes for CASRRQGGFHEQFF.

J is TRBJ2-7 and V is TRBV11-2; possible D gene TRBD2, 6 bases. Trimming removed 1 base from V and 6 bases from J, with 7 bases in between. Germline V gene data show CDR1 as SGHAT and CDR2 as FQNNGV. This CDR3 contains 12 residues. CDR3 coding DNA: TGTGCCAGCAGCTTAGGGAGGGGCGAGCAGTACTTC. Protein: CASSLGRGEQYF.

V and J are TRBV3-1 and TRBJ2-5, with a weak D call TRBD2 (7 bases). The CDR3 is 13 amino acids. Between the trimmed V and J ends, which lost 3 bases and 5 bases, there was a span of 10 bases. Germline CDR1 and CDR2: LGHDT and YNNKEL (reference sequence). The CDR3 spells CASSQRGQETQYF. The CDR3 DNA sequence: TGTGCCAGCAGCCAGCGGGGGCAGGAGACCCAGTACTTC.

This clonotype occurred many times. For the CDR3, the DNA is TGTGCCAGCAGCGGGGGAGCGGGGCTCTGGGACATTCAGTACTTC. This codes for CASSGGAGLWDIQYF. The J gene is TRBJ2-4, the V gene TRBV3-1; 7 bases line up with TRBD2. Germline CDR1 and CDR2: LGHDT and YNNKEL (reference sequence). The length of the CDR3 is 15 residues. The J segment lost 8 bases and the V segment lost 5 bases, leaving 12 bases of the junction unmatched.

The chain combines TRBV19 with TRBJ2-5; TRBD1 is a possible D gene (6 bases). Germline CDR1 LNHDA, CDR2 SQIVND (reference sequence). CDR3 length equals 14 residues. Trimming removed 5 bases from V and 1 base from J, with 11 bases in between. CDR3 protein: CASSRDKSQETQYF. Here the CDR3 DNA reads TGTGCCAGTAGTCGGGACAAATCCCAAGAGACCCAGTACTTC.

This chain connects TRBV5-1 to TRBJ2-7; D ambiguous. The CDR3 runs 13 residues. Germline V gene lookup returns CDR1 SGHRS and CDR2 YFSETQ. The V and J ends lost 5 bases and 0 bases respectively, with 9 bases between them. The CDR3, as DNA: TGCGCCAGCAGTCCCAGCGACTCCTACGAGCAGTACTTC. Protein: CASSPSDSYEQYF.

In the case of this clonotype: This sequence may be a read error, since a much larger clone differs from it by one base. The CDR3 ends on some other residue instead of the conserved phenylalanine or tryptophan, so this is likely a read error. The DNA for the CDR3 is TGTGCCAGCAGTTTAGAGGACAGGGGGGGGGAGCAGTACCTC. This codes for CASSLEDRGGEQYL. The chain has TRBV28 and TRBJ2-5, with 10 bases identical to TRBD1. The germline gives CDR1 MDHEN, CDR2 SYDVKM. The CDR3 totals 14 residues. J gave up 11 bases and V 2 bases, and 8 bases lay outside the gene matches.

The sample holds a few counts of this clonotype. The chain recombines TRBV7-2 with TRBJ2-5, with a weak D call TRBD1 (5 bases). Germline loops: CDR1 SGHTA, CDR2 FQGNSA. V was pared by 5 bases and J by 4 bases, with 14 bases between. This CDR3 has 14 residues. DNA for the CDR3: TGTGCCAGCAGCCGCGGCAGGGTCGGAGAGACCCAGTACTTC. It translates to CASSRGRVGETQYF.

This clonotype came up many times. This rearrangement joins TRBV5-1 to TRBJ1-3; no firm D call. V was cut by 5 bases and J by 0 bases, with 15 bases left in between. Germline V gene lookup returns CDR1 SGHRS and CDR2 YFSETQ. The CDR3 runs 16 residues. The CDR3 DNA reads TGCGCCAGCAGGAGGACCTTCCTCGACTCTGGAAACACCATATATTTT. Translating gives CASRRTFLDSGNTIYF.

This clonotype has a handful of counts. This chain joins TRBV4-1 and TRBJ1-4, with no clear D. CDR3 size: 16 residues. CDR1 is MGHRA, CDR2 YSYEKL, per germline. V lost 2 bases to trimming and J lost 0 bases, with 10 bases between them. The CDR3 region is CASSQFVYATNEKLFF. The CDR3 bases are TGCGCCAGCAGCCAATTCGTCTACGCAACTAATGAAAAACTGTTTTTT.

In this sample, this clonotype turned up a few times. V is TRBV15 and J is TRBJ1-5; the D gene is possibly TRBD1 (5 bases). The V and J ends lost 8 bases and 7 bases respectively, with 15 bases between them. The CDR3 extends over 13 amino acids. Germline-derived CDR1 and CDR2 are LNHNV and YYDKDF (reference sequence). CDR3 sequence (DNA): TGTGCCACCGGGTCGCAGGGCTGGCAGCCCCAGCATTTT. Its protein product is CATGSQGWQPQHF.

This clonotype came up a few times. This chain joins TRBV6-2 or TRBV6-3 and TRBJ2-3; 7 bases map to TRBD2. Germline V gene sequence: CDR1 MNHEY, CDR2 SVGEGT. The CDR3 has 16 amino acids. V lost 1 base and J lost 2; bases outside the gene matches: 6. The chain's CDR3 is CASSYFGGGNTDTQYF. CDR3 coding DNA: TGTGCCAGCAGTTACTTCGGGGGAGGGAACACAGATACGCAGTATTTT.

The genes are TRBV2 and TRBJ2-6; D uncertain. The germline V gene has CDR1 SNHLY and CDR2 FYNNEI. The CDR3 loop spans 13 amino acids. V was shortened by 7 bases and J by 5 bases, with 9 bases between the two germline ends. The CDR3 DNA follows: TGTGCCAGCAACCCTGGCTGGGCCAACGTCCTGACTTTC. Amino acid sequence: CASNPGWANVLTF.

The genes are TRBV20-1 and TRBJ2-3, with TRBD2 matching over 10 bases. The CDR3 is 14 amino acids. Trimming at V came to 5 bases and at J to 3 bases, leaving 5 bases not matched to a gene. The V gene's germline CDR1 is DFQATT and CDR2 SNEGSKA (reference sequence). The DNA of the CDR3 is TGCAGTGCTCAGCGGGGGGGCCGAACAGATACGCAGTATTTT. Translation gives CSAQRGGRTDTQYF.

This chain links TRBV28 with TRBJ1-2; possibly TRBD1 for D (6 bases). CDR1 MDHEN and CDR2 SYDVKM come from the germline V gene. The CDR3 spans 16 residues. The V end was cut by 8 bases, the J end by 5 bases, with 24 bases between. DNA of the CDR3: TGTGCCAGCGACAACCTTAGGCCAGGGACAATTTATGGCTACACCTTC. It specifies CASDNLRPGTIYGYTF.

This clonotype turned up a few times. The V gene is TRBV6-1, the J gene TRBJ1-4, with 9 bases identical to TRBD1. The trim removed 6 bases at V and 7 bases at J, leaving 9 bases unmatched. Germline V gene data show CDR1 as MNHNS and CDR2 as SASEGT. This CDR3 contains 15 residues. CDR3 DNA: TGTGCCAGCAGGATATACAGGGGGCTTGGTGAAAAACTGTTTTTT. Its translation is CASRIYRGLGEKLFF.

The gene calls are TRBV28 and TRBJ2-7, with 8 bases fitting TRBD1. Germline V gene sequence: CDR1 MDHEN, CDR2 SYDVKM. The CDR3 spans 11 residues. The ends lost 7 bases at V and 6 bases at J; junction bases unmatched: 2. CDR3 in amino acids: CASTTGGEQYF. The CDR3 nucleotides are TGTGCCAGCACCACAGGGGGCGAGCAGTACTTC.

The J gene is TRBJ1-4, the V gene TRBV11-2, with D uncertain. Germline loops: CDR1 SGHAT, CDR2 FQNNGV. V lost 5 bases, J lost 8 bases, and 9 bases lay in between. The CDR3 length is 12 residues. CDR3 protein: CASSHNGEKLFF. The CDR3 region has the DNA TGTGCCAGCAGCCACAACGGAGAAAAACTGTTTTTT. The whole variable domain, filled in from reference TRBV11-2 and TRBJ1-4, reads EAGVAQSPRYKIIEKRQSVAFWCNPISGHATLYWYQQILGQGPKLLIQFQNNGVVDDSQLPKDRFSAERLKGVDSTLKIQPAKLEDSAVYLCASSHNGEKLFFGSGTQLSVL.

The chain combines TRBV20-1 with TRBJ2-7; D is perhaps TRBD2 (6 bases). The CDR3 has 15 amino acids. Trimming pared 0 bases from V and 3 bases from J, leaving 15 bases between. Germline assignment: CDR1 DFQATT and CDR2 SNEGSKA (reference sequence). As DNA, the CDR3 is TGCAGTGCTAGAGATCCTGCTAGCGCCTACTACGAGCAGTACTTC. Its translation is CSARDPASAYYEQYF.

This clonotype was recorded a few times. The V gene is TRBV6-1, the J gene TRBJ1-5, with no clear D. Germline values: CDR1 MNHNS, CDR2 SASEGT. This CDR3 has 15 residues. V was cut by 4 bases and J by 0 bases, with 10 bases left in between. CDR3 in amino acids: CASSAYRTSNQPQHF. The CDR3 nucleotides read TGTGCCAGCAGTGCCTACAGAACTAGCAATCAGCCCCAGCATTTT.

The V and J genes are TRBV7-3 and TRBJ2-7; D is perhaps TRBD1 (6 bases). The DNA end is a closer match to TRBJ2-1, so the J assignment may be wrong. Germline V gene sequence: CDR1 SGHTA, CDR2 FQGTGA. The CDR3 is 15 residues long. Here the CDR3 DNA reads TGTGCCAGCAGCCCAGGCAACAGGGCACCCTATGAGCAGTTCTTC. Protein product: CASSPGNRAPYEQFF.

This clonotype was counted only a few times. V and J are TRBV28 and TRBJ2-5; the D is unclear. Germline CDR1 reads MDHEN; CDR2 reads SYDVKM. V lost 5 bases and J lost 5, with 24 bases in between. CDR3 size: 17 residues. CDR3 nucleotide sequence: TGTGCCAGCAGTGGACCGATCGCCAGAGTCCATGGGGAGACCCAGTACTTC. Protein sequence: CASSGPIARVHGETQYF.

V gene TRBV29-1 combines with J gene TRBJ2-5; 9 nucleotides align to TRBD1. CDR1 is SQVTM and CDR2 is ANQGSEA in the germline V gene. Losses at the gene ends were 7 bases for V and 5 bases for J; bases not matched to a gene: 8. The CDR3 has 13 residues. CDR3 sequence reads: CSAETGGSETQYF. CDR3 coding DNA: TGCAGCGCCGAGACAGGGGGGAGTGAGACCCAGTACTTC.

The rearrangement links TRBV20-1 to TRBJ2-5; no definite D call. The J call may be faulty, since TRBJ2-1 better matches the DNA end. This CDR3 has 10 residues. The germline CDR1 and CDR2 sequences are DFQATT and SNEGSKA (reference sequence). CDR3 sequence reads: CSASRNEQFF. CDR3 nucleotides: TGCAGTGCTAGCCGCAATGAGCAGTTCTTC.

In its sample, this clonotype was seen a few times. CDR3 in DNA: TGCAGTGCCCCGAACCCTCAAGAGAAGACCCAGTACTTC. Protein sequence: CSAPNPQEKTQYF. The rearrangement links TRBV20-1 to TRBJ2-5; D gene ambiguous. V lost 6 bases and J lost 6, with 17 bases in between. CDR3 length: 13 amino acids. In germline, CDR1 is DFQATT, CDR2 SNEGSKA (reference sequence).

This chain connects TRBV5-1 to TRBJ1-4; 8 nucleotides agree with TRBD1. Germline CDR1 is SGHRS and CDR2 is YFSETQ. V lost 4 bases to trimming and J lost 1 base; unmatched junction nucleotides: 3. This CDR3 has 15 residues. Here the CDR3 DNA reads TGCGCCAGCAGCGCGACAGGGGAAACTAATGAAAAACTGTTTTTT. Its translation: CASSATGETNEKLFF.